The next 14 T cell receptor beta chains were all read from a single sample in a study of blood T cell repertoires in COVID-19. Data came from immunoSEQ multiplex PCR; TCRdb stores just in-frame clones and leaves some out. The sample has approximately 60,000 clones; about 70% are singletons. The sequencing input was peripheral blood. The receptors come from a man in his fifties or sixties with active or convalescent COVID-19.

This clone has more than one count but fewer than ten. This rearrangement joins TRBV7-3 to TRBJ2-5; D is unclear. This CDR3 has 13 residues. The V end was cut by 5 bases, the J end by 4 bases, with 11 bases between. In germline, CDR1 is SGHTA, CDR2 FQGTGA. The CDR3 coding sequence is TGTGCCAGCAGCCTAGGATTTGGAGAGACCCAGTACTTC. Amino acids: CASSLGFGETQYF.

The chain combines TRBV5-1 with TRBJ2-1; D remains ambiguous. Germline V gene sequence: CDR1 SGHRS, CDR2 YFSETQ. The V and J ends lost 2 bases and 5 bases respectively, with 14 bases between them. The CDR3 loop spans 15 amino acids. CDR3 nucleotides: TGCGCCAGCAGCTTTGAGCCCCATCCCAACAATGAGCAGTTCTTC. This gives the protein CASSFEPHPNNEQFF.

The chain's CDR3 is CASSFTGSLYEQYF. The CDR3 DNA follows: TGTGCCAGCAGCTTTACCGGGTCACTCTACGAGCAGTACTTC. The chain combines TRBV7-9 with TRBJ2-7, with unresolved D. Per the germline V gene, CDR1 is SEHNR and CDR2 is FQNEAQ (reference sequence). V gave up 3 bases and J gave up 3 bases, with 12 bases separating them. There are 14 residues in the CDR3.

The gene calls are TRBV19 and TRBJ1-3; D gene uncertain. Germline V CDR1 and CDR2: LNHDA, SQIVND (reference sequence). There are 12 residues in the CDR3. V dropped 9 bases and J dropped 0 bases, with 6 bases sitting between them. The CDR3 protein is CASGFSGNTIYF. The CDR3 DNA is TGTGCCAGCGGTTTCTCTGGAAACACCATATATTTT.

Here the CDR3 DNA reads TGTGCCAGCAGCTTAGAATGGGGGACAGTTTCAGGCAATCAGCCCCAGCATTTT. Translation: CASSLEWGTVSGNQPQHF. The chain joins TRBV7-9 to TRBJ1-5; 7 bases match TRBD1. The germline gives CDR1 SEHNR, CDR2 FQNEAQ (reference sequence). The trim removed 1 base at V and 2 bases at J, leaving 11 bases unmatched. The CDR3 length is 18 residues.

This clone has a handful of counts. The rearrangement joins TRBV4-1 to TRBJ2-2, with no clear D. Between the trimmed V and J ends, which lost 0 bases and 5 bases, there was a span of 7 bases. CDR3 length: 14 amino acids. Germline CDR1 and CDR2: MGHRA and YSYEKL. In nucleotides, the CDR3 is TGCGCCAGCAGCCAAGATAGAGTTACCGGGGAGCTGTTTTTT. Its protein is CASSQDRVTGELFF.

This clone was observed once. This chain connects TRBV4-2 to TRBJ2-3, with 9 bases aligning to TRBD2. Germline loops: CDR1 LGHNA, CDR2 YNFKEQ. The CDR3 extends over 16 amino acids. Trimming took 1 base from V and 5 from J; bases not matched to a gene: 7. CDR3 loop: CASSQVYSGSGDTQYF. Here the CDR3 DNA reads TGTGCCAGCAGCCAAGTCTATAGCGGGAGTGGAGATACGCAGTATTTT.

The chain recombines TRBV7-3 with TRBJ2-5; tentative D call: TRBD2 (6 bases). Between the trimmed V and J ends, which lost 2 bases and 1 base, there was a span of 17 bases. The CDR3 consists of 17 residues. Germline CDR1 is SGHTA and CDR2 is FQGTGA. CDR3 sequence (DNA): TGTGCCAGCAGCTTACAGGGCGGGGTCGGGGGCCAAGAGACCCAGTACTTC. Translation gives CASSLQGGVGGQETQYF.

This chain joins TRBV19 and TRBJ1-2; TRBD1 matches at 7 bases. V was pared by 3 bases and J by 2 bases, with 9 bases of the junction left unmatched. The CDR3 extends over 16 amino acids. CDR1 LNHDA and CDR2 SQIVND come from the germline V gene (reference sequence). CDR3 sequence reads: CASSIEHRGLNYGYTF. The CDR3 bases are TGTGCCAGTAGTATCGAACACAGGGGATTAAACTATGGCTACACCTTC.

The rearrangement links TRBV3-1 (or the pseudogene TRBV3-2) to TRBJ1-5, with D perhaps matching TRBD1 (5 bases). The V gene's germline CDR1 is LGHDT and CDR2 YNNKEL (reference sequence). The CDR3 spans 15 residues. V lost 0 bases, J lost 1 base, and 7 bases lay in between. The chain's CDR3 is CASSQDPGSNQPQHF. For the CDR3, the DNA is TGTGCCAGCAGCCAAGATCCAGGGAGCAATCAGCCCCAGCATTTT.

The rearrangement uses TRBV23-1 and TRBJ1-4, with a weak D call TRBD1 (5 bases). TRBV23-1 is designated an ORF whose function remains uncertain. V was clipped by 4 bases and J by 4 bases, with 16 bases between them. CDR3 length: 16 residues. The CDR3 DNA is TGCGCCAGCAGTCCCCCCCGCAGGGCAGGTAATGAAAAACTGTTTTTT. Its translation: CASSPPRRAGNEKLFF.

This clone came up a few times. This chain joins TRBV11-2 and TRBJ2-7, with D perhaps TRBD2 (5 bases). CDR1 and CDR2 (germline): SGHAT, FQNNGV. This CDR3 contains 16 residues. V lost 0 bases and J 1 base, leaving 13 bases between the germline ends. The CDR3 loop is CASSLDSVGASYEQYF. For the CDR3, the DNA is TGTGCCAGCAGCTTAGATTCCGTGGGAGCTTCCTACGAGCAGTACTTC.

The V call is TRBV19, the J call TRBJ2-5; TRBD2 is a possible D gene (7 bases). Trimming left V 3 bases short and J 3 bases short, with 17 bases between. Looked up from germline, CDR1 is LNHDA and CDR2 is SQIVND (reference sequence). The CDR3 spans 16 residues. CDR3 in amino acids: CASSIRSAGAKETQYF. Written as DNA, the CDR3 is TGTGCCAGTAGTATCAGGTCGGCGGGGGCGAAAGAGACCCAGTACTTC. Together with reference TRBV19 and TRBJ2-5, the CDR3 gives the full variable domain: DGGITQSPKYLFRKEGQNVTLSCEQNLNHDAMYWYRQDPGQGLRLIYYSQIVNDFQKGDIAEGYSVSREKKESFPLTVTSAQKNPTAFYLCASSIRSAGAKETQYFGPGTRLLVL.

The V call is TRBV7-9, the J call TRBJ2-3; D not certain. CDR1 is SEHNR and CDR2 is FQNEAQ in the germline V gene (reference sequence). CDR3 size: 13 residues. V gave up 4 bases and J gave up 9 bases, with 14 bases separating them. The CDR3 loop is CASSSLAPRTQYF. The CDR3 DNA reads TGTGCCAGCAGCTCCCTCGCCCCGAGGACGCAGTATTTT. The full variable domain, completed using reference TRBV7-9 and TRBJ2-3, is DTGVSQNPRHKITKRGQNVTFRCDPISEHNRLYWYRQTLGQGPEFLTYFQNEAQLEKSRLLSDRFSAERPKGSFSTLEIQRTEQGDSAMYLCASSSLAPRTQYFGPGTRLTVL.